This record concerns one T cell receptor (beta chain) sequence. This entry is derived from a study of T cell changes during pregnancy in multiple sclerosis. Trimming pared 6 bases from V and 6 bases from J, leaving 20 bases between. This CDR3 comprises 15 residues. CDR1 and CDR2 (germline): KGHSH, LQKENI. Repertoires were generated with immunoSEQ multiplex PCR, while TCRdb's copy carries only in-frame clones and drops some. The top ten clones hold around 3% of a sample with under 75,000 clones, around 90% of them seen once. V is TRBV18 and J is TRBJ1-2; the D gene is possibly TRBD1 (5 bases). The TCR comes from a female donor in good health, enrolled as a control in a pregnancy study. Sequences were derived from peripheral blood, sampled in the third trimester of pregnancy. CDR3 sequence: CASSRELTRGDGYTF. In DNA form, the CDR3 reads TGTGCCAGCTCCCGGGAGCTGACCCGGGGCGATGGCTACACCTTC.